One and the same sample provided the 28 T cell receptor beta chains below, sequenced in a study of cytomegalovirus exposure and HLA in healthy donors. Both 60 Vbeta primers and 13 Jbeta primers went into the PCR. Sequenced by immunoSEQ multiplex PCR; TCRdb stores in-frame clones only, minus some. This sample's clone table lists about 140,000 clones. Sequences were obtained from PBMCs. Every receptor here comes from a male donor in good health and CMV-seronegative.

V usage is TRBV4-2 and J usage is TRBJ1-1; D unclear. V lost 0 bases, J lost 0 bases, and 8 bases lay in between. In germline, CDR1 is LGHNA, CDR2 YNFKEQ. CDR3 length: 15 amino acids. In DNA form, the CDR3 reads TGTGCCAGCAGCCAAGAAGGCGGCATGAACACTGAAGCTTTCTTT. Encoded protein: CASSQEGGMNTEAFF.

The V call is TRBV20-1, the J call TRBJ1-1; D is unclear. The CDR3 contains 11 residues. In germline, CDR1 is DFQATT, CDR2 SNEGSKA (reference sequence). The V gene lost 2 bases and the J gene lost 5 bases, with 6 bases spanning the gap. CDR3 sequence reads: CSARRLTEAFF. The CDR3 coding sequence is TGCAGTGCTAGACGTTTAACTGAAGCTTTCTTT.

This chain connects TRBV6-5 to TRBJ1-4; 7 bases agree with TRBD1. The CDR3 runs to 16 residues. Trimming at V came to 0 bases and at J to 1 base, leaving 2 bases not matched to a gene. Germline loops: CDR1 MNHEY, CDR2 SVGAGI. The CDR3 loop reads CASSYSWTGTNEKLFF. The DNA for the CDR3 is TGTGCCAGCAGTTACTCTTGGACAGGAACTAATGAAAAACTGTTTTTT.

The genes are TRBV18 and TRBJ1-1, with D unclear. V dropped 3 bases and J dropped 3 bases, with 5 bases sitting between them. CDR1 and CDR2 (germline): KGHSH, LQKENI. This CDR3 is built from 12 residues. CDR3: CASSPRDTEAFF. The CDR3 bases are TGTGCCAGCTCACCGAGGGACACTGAAGCTTTCTTT.

The chain couples TRBV5-4 to TRBJ1-2; 7 bases are shared with TRBD1. J gave up 8 bases and V 2 bases, and 6 bases lay outside the gene matches. The CDR3 covers 13 residues. Germline V lookup: CDR1 SGHNT, CDR2 YYREEE (reference sequence). The CDR3 sequence: CASSLEGAIGYTF. CDR3 sequence (DNA): TGTGCCAGCAGCTTAGAGGGGGCGATAGGCTACACCTTC.

The V call is TRBV4-2, the J call TRBJ2-3; TRBD2 aligns across 11 bases. From germline, CDR1 is LGHNA and CDR2 YNFKEQ. V shed 4 bases, J shed 5 bases, and the junction held 8 bases outside the gene matches. The CDR3 has 16 residues. The chain's CDR3 is CASSPTLAGGRDTQYF. DNA of the CDR3: TGTGCCAGCAGCCCAACTTTAGCGGGAGGGCGAGATACGCAGTATTTT.

The chain recombines TRBV4-3 with TRBJ2-5; 8 bases are shared with TRBD2. J gave up 1 base and V 4 bases, and 8 bases lay outside the gene matches. CDR1 and CDR2 (germline): LGHNA, YSLEER. The CDR3 runs 16 residues. CDR3 nucleotide sequence: TGCGCCAGCAGCCCGGGGGGGGCAGGGATCCAAGAGACCCAGTACTTC. Amino acid sequence: CASSPGGAGIQETQYF.

This chain joins TRBV28 and TRBJ1-5, with 9 nucleotides matching TRBD1. V trimming: 5 bases; J trimming: 1 base; junction bases outside the gene matches: 9. Germline lookup yields CDR1 MDHEN and CDR2 SYDVKM. This CDR3 has 17 residues. The CDR3: CASSTRTGEESNQPQHF. CDR3 in DNA: TGTGCCAGCAGTACTCGGACAGGGGAAGAAAGCAATCAGCCCCAGCATTTT.

This chain uses TRBV19 with TRBJ1-5; D perhaps matches TRBD1 (6 bases). Germline V gene data show CDR1 as LNHDA and CDR2 as SQIVND (reference sequence). The V and J ends lost 7 bases and 6 bases respectively, with 13 bases between them. The CDR3 consists of 13 residues. CDR3 residues: CASKGGGRQPQHF. The DNA for the CDR3 is TGTGCCAGTAAGGGGGGGGGCCGTCAGCCCCAGCATTTT.

The chain couples TRBV6-1 to TRBJ1-2; possibly TRBD1 for D (5 bases). Germline CDR1 and CDR2: MNHNS and SASEGT. The V and J ends lost 10 bases and 6 bases respectively, with 18 bases between them. This CDR3 spans 13 amino acids. As DNA, the CDR3 is TGTGCCATAGGGCGCCCCGGGGGGGATGGCTACACCTTC. This sequence encodes CAIGRPGGDGYTF.

The V call is TRBV9, the J call TRBJ1-1, with D maybe TRBD1 (6 bases). V shed 0 bases and J shed 1 base, with 7 bases lying between them. CDR1 and CDR2 from the germline V gene are SGDLS and YYNGEE. The CDR3 contains 14 residues. The DNA for the CDR3 is TGTGCCAGCAGCGTAGCAGGGGCGAACACTGAAGCTTTCTTT. This codes for CASSVAGANTEAFF.

This chain connects TRBV19 to TRBJ2-7; TRBD1 matches at 9 bases. Germline CDR1 is LNHDA and CDR2 is SQIVND (reference sequence). The CDR3 is made up of 16 amino acids. V lost 5 bases, J lost 2 bases, and 10 bases stayed unmatched. The CDR3 region has the DNA TGTGCCAGTAGTGTATTGCCCGGGACAGGGACCTACGAGCAGTACTTC. It codes for CASSVLPGTGTYEQYF.

The chain combines TRBV4-2 with TRBJ1-2; weak D call: TRBD1 (5 bases). Between the trimmed V and J ends, which lost 5 bases and 0 bases, there was a span of 10 bases. This CDR3 contains 14 residues. In germline, CDR1 is LGHNA, CDR2 YNFKEQ. This CDR3 reads CASSGGTTNYGYTF. The CDR3 DNA is TGTGCCAGCAGCGGCGGGACGACTAACTATGGCTACACCTTC.

The chain links TRBV9 to TRBJ1-3, with no clear D. Per germline, CDR1 SGDLS and CDR2 YYNGEE. CDR3 length equals 14 residues. Trimming cost V 4 bases and J 0 bases, with 8 bases left between them. The CDR3: CASSPRSSGNTIYF. In nucleotides, the CDR3 is TGTGCCAGCAGCCCGCGGAGCTCTGGAAACACCATATATTTT.

The chain employs TRBV5-6 and TRBJ1-1; possible D gene TRBD1, 5 bases. The CDR3 covers 15 residues. Trimming removed 4 bases from V and 1 base from J, with 14 bases in between. Germline assignment: CDR1 SGHDT and CDR2 YYEEEE. CDR3 region: CASSPPVGQNTEAFF. In DNA, the CDR3 is TGTGCCAGCAGCCCCCCCGTGGGGCAGAACACTGAAGCTTTCTTT.

V and J are TRBV7-8 and TRBJ1-5; D unresolved. Trimming stripped 0 bases from V and 0 bases from J, with 12 bases between. CDR1 and CDR2 from the germline V gene are SGHVS and FQNEAQ. There are 17 residues in the CDR3. CDR3 DNA sequence: TGTGCCAGCAGCTTAGCGGGCCCCTGGAATAGCAATCAGCCCCAGCATTTT. The encoded protein is CASSLAGPWNSNQPQHF.

The rearrangement joins TRBV5-6 to TRBJ2-1, with D unresolved. CDR3 length equals 15 residues. From germline, CDR1 is SGHDT and CDR2 YYEEEE. Between the trimmed V and J ends, which lost 0 bases and 0 bases, there was a span of 7 bases. The CDR3 DNA is TGTGCCAGCAGCTTGGGTCCGAGCTCCTACAATGAGCAGTTCTTC. Translation: CASSLGPSSYNEQFF.

The chain links TRBV28 to TRBJ1-5; D unclear. Germline V CDR1 and CDR2: MDHEN, SYDVKM. The CDR3 consists of 14 residues. V lost 5 bases and J lost 7, with 15 bases in between. CDR3 region: CASSRSGSNQPQHF. CDR3 bases: TGTGCCAGCAGTCGCTCAGGAAGTAACCAGCCCCAGCATTTT.

The genes are TRBV25-1 and TRBJ2-1, with 7 bases matching TRBD1. V trimming: 3 bases; J trimming: 2 bases; junction bases outside the gene matches: 10. The CDR3 runs 17 residues. In germline, CDR1 is MGHDK, CDR2 SYGVNS. The CDR3 DNA reads TGTGCCAGCAGTGATGGGTTTCAGGGGGATACCTACAATGAGCAGTTCTTC. Protein sequence: CASSDGFQGDTYNEQFF.

The V and J genes are TRBV2 and TRBJ1-1; a weak D match, TRBD1 (5 bases). CDR1 and CDR2 from the germline V gene are SNHLY and FYNNEI. V gave up 0 bases and J gave up 10 bases, with 15 bases separating them. The CDR3 is 14 residues long. The CDR3 loop reads CASSEAKGREGAFF. The DNA for the CDR3 is TGTGCCAGCAGTGAAGCAAAGGGCAGGGAGGGAGCTTTCTTT.

The CDR3 here is CAITSAGRRGYTF. In DNA form, the CDR3 reads TGTGCCATCACATCCGCGGGGAGGCGCGGCTACACCTTC. The genes are TRBV19 and TRBJ1-2; D remains ambiguous. This CDR3 comprises 13 residues. V was trimmed by 10 bases and J by 8 bases, leaving 20 bases between them. Germline V gives CDR1 LNHDA, CDR2 SQIVND (reference sequence).

This chain connects TRBV7-8 to TRBJ1-1, with D possibly being TRBD1 (6 bases). CDR3 size: 16 residues. Deletions cut 5 bases from V and 5 bases from J, with 21 bases between. CDR1 is SGHVS and CDR2 is FQNEAQ in the germline V gene. The CDR3: CASSPSGVIEETEAFF. The DNA of the CDR3 is TGTGCCAGCAGCCCCTCAGGGGTTATCGAGGAAACTGAAGCTTTCTTT. Based on the CDR3 plus reference TRBV7-8 and TRBJ1-1, the full variable domain is GAGVSQSPRYKVAKRGQDVALRCDPISGHVSLFWYQQALGQGPEFLTYFQNEAQLDKSGLPSDRFFAERPEGSVSTLKIQRTQQEDSAVYLCASSPSGVIEETEAFFGQGTRLTVV.

Remarks on this clone: A read error may account for a junction end that differs from germline. The chain joins TRBV20-1 to TRBJ2-1; 8 positions agree with TRBD2. Germline-derived CDR1 and CDR2 are DFQATT and SNEGSKA (reference sequence). This CDR3 contains 8 residues. Here the CDR3 DNA reads TGCAGTGCTGAGCGGGAGATCTTC. This translates into CSAEREIF.

The chain links TRBV27 to TRBJ1-1; D gene ambiguous. Per the germline V gene, CDR1 is MNHEY and CDR2 is SMNVEV (reference sequence). Trimming left V 5 bases short and J 3 bases short, with 16 bases between. CDR3 length: 15 amino acids. In DNA form, the CDR3 reads TGTGCCAGCAGTCTACGCCCATACGGGTACACTGAAGCTTTCTTT. Its protein is CASSLRPYGYTEAFF.

This chain connects TRBV7-8 to TRBJ1-5; 7 nucleotides align to TRBD1. Per the germline V gene, CDR1 is SGHVS and CDR2 is FQNEAQ. The CDR3 is made up of 17 amino acids. V lost 5 bases and J lost 1; bases outside the gene matches: 11. The CDR3 protein is CASSLRGLGQSNQPQHF. In nucleotides, the CDR3 is TGTGCCAGCAGCCTCCGGGGGTTGGGACAGAGCAATCAGCCCCAGCATTTT.

CDR3 in DNA: TGTGCCAGCAGCACCGCGACAGGGGACTATGGCTACACCTTC. Translated: CASSTATGDYGYTF. The rearrangement uses TRBV5-8 and TRBJ1-2, with 8 bases matching TRBD1. From germline, CDR1 is SGHTS and CDR2 YDEGEE. This CDR3 comprises 14 residues. Trimming cost V 4 bases and J 3 bases; bases outside gene matches: 5. Full variable domain (outside the CDR3, taken from reference TRBV5-8 and TRBJ1-2): EAGVTQSPTHLIKTRGQQATLRCSPISGHTSVYWYQQALGLGLQFLLWYDEGEERNRGNFPPRFSGRQFPNYSSELNVNALELEDSALYLCASSTATGDYGYTFGSGTRLTVV.

This chain connects TRBV7-9 to TRBJ2-3, with 10 nucleotides matching TRBD1. The CDR3 has 15 residues. Trimming took 5 bases from V and 3 from J; bases not matched to a gene: 5. Germline V gene data show CDR1 as SEHNR and CDR2 as FQNEAQ (reference sequence). CDR3 residues: CASSLGTGDTDTQYF. The CDR3 DNA reads as TGTGCCAGCAGCCTGGGGACAGGGGATACAGATACGCAGTATTTT.

This sequence joins TRBV5-1 and TRBJ2-2; TRBD2 agrees at 11 bases. The CDR3 is 16 amino acids. Per the germline V gene, CDR1 is SGHRS and CDR2 is YFSETQ. Unmatched junction bases numbered 6, after V lost 4 bases and J lost 4 bases. The CDR3 is CASSGGLAESTGELFF. Written as DNA, the CDR3 is TGCGCCAGCAGCGGGGGACTAGCGGAATCCACCGGGGAGCTGTTTTTT.